What follows is one T cell receptor beta chain and its context. The sample belongs to a study of T cell changes during pregnancy in multiple sclerosis. The CDR3 consists of 14 residues. TCRdb's copy holds only in-frame clones and misses some; the assay was immunoSEQ multiplex PCR. The table lists some 75,000 clones, roughly 96% of them singletons. This sample comprised peripheral blood, obtained in the second trimester of pregnancy. The V and J genes are TRBV12-1 and TRBJ2-1; the D call in the table, TRBD2, was not verified against the DNA. TRBV12-1 is a pseudogene. This TCR was sampled from a female donor with multiple sclerosis, enrolled in a pregnancy study. The CDR3 is CASSPGPLYNEQFF. The CDR3 bases are TGTGCCAGCAGCCCCGGTCCCCTCTACAATGAGCAGTTCTTC.